A single sample gave rise to the 12 T cell receptor beta chains below, sequenced in a study of blood T cell repertoires in COVID-19. Repertoires were generated with immunoSEQ multiplex PCR, while TCRdb's copy carries only in-frame clones and drops some. The table includes fewer than 350,000 clones, almost 90% detected once. The source material was PBMCs or T cells enriched from blood (not recorded which). Source of these receptors: a woman under 40 who had been exposed to COVID-19.

The V gene is TRBV19, the J gene TRBJ1-2; perhaps TRBD1 as D (6 bases). Germline CDR1 LNHDA, CDR2 SQIVND (reference sequence). V shed 10 bases and J shed 6 bases, with 21 bases lying between them. The CDR3 spans 14 residues. CDR3 loop: CATAPGQGPHGYTF. The CDR3 DNA reads TGTGCCACCGCGCCGGGGCAGGGGCCCCATGGCTACACCTTC.

The CDR3 DNA reads as TGTGCCTGGAGCGGGGGGGGACCCAAGAGCGATACGCAGTATTTT. The encoded protein is CAWSGGGPKSDTQYF. The chain joins TRBV30 to TRBJ2-3; 8 nucleotides align to TRBD2. After removal of 3 bases from V and 6 bases from J, the junction contained 11 bases not matched to a gene. This CDR3 is 15 amino acids long. Germline V gene sequence: CDR1 GTSNPN, CDR2 SVGIG (reference sequence).

This clone was counted only a few times. The V and J genes are TRBV5-1 and TRBJ1-4, with 7 bases fitting TRBD1. V trimming: 5 bases; J trimming: 5 bases; junction bases outside the gene matches: 6. Germline V gene sequence: CDR1 SGHRS, CDR2 YFSETQ. This CDR3 spans 14 amino acids. The CDR3 bases are TGCGCCAGCAGGCTAGGGACAGACAATGAAAAACTGTTTTTT. Its translation: CASRLGTDNEKLFF.

The rearrangement uses TRBV6-6 and TRBJ2-1; perhaps TRBD2 as D (5 bases). Germline V gene sequence: CDR1 MNHNY, CDR2 SVGAGI (reference sequence). The CDR3 is 13 residues long. Trimming cost V 8 bases and J 1 base, with 9 bases left between them. The CDR3 loop is CASGSGSYNEQFF. Written as DNA, the CDR3 is TGTGCCAGCGGGAGTGGGTCCTACAATGAGCAGTTCTTC.

This rearrangement joins TRBV11-2 to TRBJ2-1; D is unclear. Per the germline V gene, CDR1 is SGHAT and CDR2 is FQNNGV. The CDR3 runs 11 residues. Trimming took off 3 bases at V and 7 bases at J, with 4 bases between the two ends. The CDR3 bases are TGTGCCAGCAGCTTCGAGAATGAGCAGTTCTTC. This gives the protein CASSFENEQFF.

The chain has TRBV6-1 and TRBJ2-3, with TRBD2 matching over 10 bases. CDR1 MNHNS and CDR2 SASEGT come from the germline V gene. This CDR3 contains 18 residues. V dropped 3 bases and J dropped 4; count of bases not matched to a gene: 13. DNA of the CDR3: TGTGCCAGCAGTGAGAAACCGTCCCTAGCGGGAGAGGCAGATACGCAGTATTTT. It translates to CASSEKPSLAGEADTQYF.

The chain carries TRBV28 and TRBJ1-4; 9 bases map to TRBD1. The CDR3 is made up of 14 amino acids. The J segment lost 8 bases and the V segment lost 4 bases, leaving 5 bases of the junction unmatched. Germline CDR1 is MDHEN and CDR2 is SYDVKM. The CDR3 coding sequence is TGTGCCAGCAGTTCGGGGACAGGGCGAGAAAAACTGTTTTTT. This codes for CASSSGTGREKLFF.

The chain joins TRBV2 to TRBJ1-1, with D maybe TRBD1 (6 bases). Germline V gene data show CDR1 as SNHLY and CDR2 as FYNNEI. Trimming cost V 2 bases and J 4 bases, with 11 bases left between them. CDR3 length: 14 residues. CDR3 loop: CASSENRVSTEAFF. CDR3 nucleotides: TGTGCCAGCAGTGAAAACAGGGTGAGCACTGAAGCTTTCTTT. Using reference TRBV2 and TRBJ1-1 for the parts outside the CDR3, the full variable domain is EPEVTQTPSHQVTQMGQEVILRCVPISNHLYFYWYRQILGQKVEFLVSFYNNEISEKSEIFDDQFSVERPDGSNFTLKIRSTKLEDSAMYFCASSENRVSTEAFFGQGTRLTVV.

The CDR3 loop reads CASSRPSGGASYNEQFF. The CDR3, as DNA: TGTGCCAGCAGCCGCCCTAGCGGGGGCGCCTCCTACAATGAGCAGTTCTTC. The chain carries TRBV4-2 and TRBJ2-1; 10 bases align to TRBD2. Germline trimming cut 4 bases from V and 0 bases from J; bases unmatched to any gene: 6. The CDR3 totals 17 residues. Germline V gives CDR1 LGHNA, CDR2 YNFKEQ.

The chain carries TRBV2 and TRBJ2-2; 9 bases are shared with TRBD1. The V segment lost 7 bases and the J segment 5 bases; nucleotides outside the gene matches: 5. The CDR3 length is 14 residues. CDR1 is SNHLY and CDR2 is FYNNEI in the germline V gene. The CDR3 DNA follows: TGTGCCAGCAAGGGACAGGGAGAGACCGGGGAGCTGTTTTTT. The encoded protein is CASKGQGETGELFF.

The chain employs TRBV12-5 and TRBJ1-5, with 8 nucleotides matching TRBD1. Germline-derived CDR1 and CDR2 are LGHNT and FRNRAP. The CDR3 loop spans 14 amino acids. Trimming cost V 6 bases and J 2 bases; bases outside gene matches: 3. CDR3 protein: CASGPGQGNQPQHF. Here the CDR3 DNA reads TGTGCTAGTGGCCCGGGACAGGGCAATCAGCCCCAGCATTTT.

This clone was counted a single time. The chain combines TRBV5-4 with TRBJ2-7; no definite D call. V shed 0 bases and J shed 2 bases, with 9 bases lying between them. Germline CDR1 and CDR2: SGHNT and YYREEE (reference sequence). The CDR3 extends over 14 amino acids. CDR3 in amino acids: CASSLVSEPYEQYF. CDR3 DNA sequence: TGTGCCAGCAGCTTGGTTTCAGAACCCTACGAGCAGTACTTC.